This T cell receptor (beta chain) came from a study of T cell repertoires and HLA-DP antigens (dated by TCRdb to 2017 to 2018). With regard to the full study: Using HeLa cells transduced to present allogeneic HLA-DP, the study set up an in vitro model of CD4+ T cell alloreactivity. The two alloantigens modelled structurally similar versus dissimilar alloantigens, differing from self at one and over nine peptide-binding groove amino acids, respectively. The three donors were two male and one female, with ages ranging from the 18-to-29 to the 60-to-69 age band. Average DNA input was roughly 200 ng for sorted CD137+CD4+ samples, compared with 900 to 1,500 ng for pre-culture CD4+ samples.

Magnetic bead negative selection was used to isolate untouched CD4+ T cells from Ficoll-separated PBMC, with purity averaging 97.7%. Magnetic beads were used to isolate untouched CD4+ T cells from Ficoll-separated PBMC, giving roughly 98% purity with negligible CD8+ contamination. Donors were a few healthy blood donors whose buffy coats supplied peripheral blood mononuclear cells. Each of the three donors was CMV seronegative. The DNeasy Blood & Tissue Kit was used to extract genomic DNA. For each subject, genomic DNA from sorted CD137+CD4+ cells and from pre-culture CD4+ baseline samples underwent TCRB sequencing. Notes on this clone: Its recognized antigen is unknown. Qualities for individual bases were not recorded, and no much larger clone is one base off.

TCRB CDR3 regions were amplified with the immunoSEQ multiplex PCR using forward primers for 54 TRBV segments and reverse primers for 13 TRBJ segments. For pre-culture CD4+ samples, sequencing was done at deep resolution with a target of 200,000 to 250,000 T cell genomes. Sequencing of the amplicons was done on an Illumina HiSeq System, giving 87 bp reads that spanned the CDR3. The source study handled its data this way. PCR and sequencing errors in the reads were corrected, and alignment to IMGT reference sequences was used to define CDR3 regions. Synthetic template pools were used to estimate the numbers of templates and unique rearrangements. Clonality was computed as 1 minus Pielou's evenness. Richness was estimated with the Daley-Smith estimator. Morisita's index was used to measure repertoire overlap. Clones present in cultured samples but not detected in the pre-culture repertoire of the same donor were defined as low-abundance clones. This is the immuneACCESS table as TCRdb keeps it, with only in-frame sequences that have V and J called. A part of the clones is gone; compared with another copy, unresolved V genes explain less than half, and the rest is unexplained. That table furnishes V, J and clone size, whereas the DNA furnished D and trimming. For this sample the table gives almost 90,000 clones, of which roughly 86% were detected only once. The ten largest clones add up to approximately 1.5% of the sample.

Here is what the overall study found, with its caveats: Sorted CD137+ cells showed similar clonality against both alloantigens (approximately 0.4), much higher than the clonality of pre-culture samples (roughly 0.037). Clones undetected before culture had an average cumulative frequency of roughly 35% against one allele versus around 50% against the other. Separate analysis of naive and memory CD4+ repertoires was not performed. The study was limited by having only three donors, by relying on a non-physiological HeLa antigen-presenting system, and by using total CD4+ responder cells.

The sequence was collected from a man aged 50-60 years in good health and CMV-seronegative. The sequenced material came from CD4+ T cells from PBMCs.

The CDR3 reads CASSLEGTRSSYEQYF. At the DNA level, the sequence is TGTGCCAGCAGCTTAGAAGGCACCCGGAGCTCCTACGAGCAGTACTTC. The V and J genes are TRBV7-2 and TRBJ2-7; the D gene cannot be named for sure. The germline V gene provides CDR1 SGHTA and CDR2 FQGNSA. Measured from the cysteine to the phenylalanine, the CDR3 is 16 residues long. Solely the CDR3 DNA is kept, with 48 bases framed from the first base. Cut back by 1 base and 0 bases, the V and J ends lie 13 bases apart.